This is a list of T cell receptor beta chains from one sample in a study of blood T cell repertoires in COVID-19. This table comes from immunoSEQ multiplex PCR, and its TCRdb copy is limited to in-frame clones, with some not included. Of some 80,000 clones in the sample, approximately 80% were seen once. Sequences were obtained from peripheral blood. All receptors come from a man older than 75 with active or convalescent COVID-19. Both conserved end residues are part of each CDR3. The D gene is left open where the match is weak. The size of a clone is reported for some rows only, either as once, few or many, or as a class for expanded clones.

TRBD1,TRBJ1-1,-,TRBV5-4,TGTGCCAGCAGCTGGACAGGGCTAAACACTGAAGCTTTCTTT,CASSWTGLNTEAFF
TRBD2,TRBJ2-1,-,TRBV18,TGTGCCAGCTCACCGAGCGGGGGGGGCTCCTACAATGAGCAGTTCTTC,CASSPSGGGSYNEQFF
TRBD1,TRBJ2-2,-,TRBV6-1,TGTGCCAGCAGTGCTGCAGGGACAGCGAACACCGGGGAGCTGTTTTTT,CASSAAGTANTGELFF
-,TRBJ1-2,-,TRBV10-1,TGCGCCAGCAGTGAGTCGATGGGGACACGATACACCTTC,CASSESMGTRYTF
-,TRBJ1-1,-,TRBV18,TGTGCCAGCTCACCAGGGGCCACTGAAGCTTTCTTT,CASSPGATEAFF
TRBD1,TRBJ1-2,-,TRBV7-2,TGTGCCAGCAGCTTATCTTTCGCGACAGGGGACGGCTACACCTTC,CASSLSFATGDGYTF
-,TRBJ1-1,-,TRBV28,TGTGCCAGCGGAACAGTTCCGAACACTGAAGCTTTCTTT,CASGTVPNTEAFF
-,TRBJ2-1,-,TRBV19,TGTGCCAGTACCCGGGATAGGTACAATGAGCAGTTCTTC,CASTRDRYNEQFF
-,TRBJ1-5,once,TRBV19,TGTGCCAGTAGTATAAAACAGGGCCCTCAGCCCCAGCATTTT,CASSIKQGPQPQHF
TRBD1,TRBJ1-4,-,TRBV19,TGTGCCAGTACCTTAAGAGGGGGCGACGAAAAACTGTTTTTT,CASTLRGGDEKLFF
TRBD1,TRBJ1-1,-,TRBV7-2,TGTGCCAGCAGCTTAGCGCAGGGGGCGGGAAACACTGAAGCTTTCTTT,CASSLAQGAGNTEAFF
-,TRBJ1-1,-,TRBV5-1,TGCGCCAGCCAAGGGGAACGGCTTGAAGCTTTCTTT,CASQGERLEAFF
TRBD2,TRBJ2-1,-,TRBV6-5,TGTGCCAGCAGTTACCCACCGGGACTAGCGGGAGTTGAGCAGTTCTTC,CASSYPPGLAGVEQFF
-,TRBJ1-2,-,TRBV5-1,TGCGCCAGCAGCATCGCAGGCGGGACGGTATATGGCTACACCTTC,CASSIAGGTVYGYTF
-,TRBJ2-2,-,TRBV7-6,TGTGCCAGCAGCTTATTGGCCCGTGGTGGTGCCGGGGAGCTGTTTTTT,CASSLLARGGAGELFF
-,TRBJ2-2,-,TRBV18,TGTGCCAGCTCACCGGGGAGACAGGAAACCGGGGAGCTGTTTTTT,CASSPGRQETGELFF
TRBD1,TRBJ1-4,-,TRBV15,TGTGCCACCAGCAGAGTGGGGACAGGGGGCCTTAATGAAAAACTGTTTTTT,CATSRVGTGGLNEKLFF
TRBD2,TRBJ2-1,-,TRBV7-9,TGTGCCAGCAGCCAAGCCCCTAGCGGGAGGTTCGATGAGCAGTTCTTC,CASSQAPSGRFDEQFF
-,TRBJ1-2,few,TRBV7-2,TGTGCCAGCAGCTTGTACAGGAGTTCTAACTATGGCTACACCTTC,CASSLYRSSNYGYTF
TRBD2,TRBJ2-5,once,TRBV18,TGTGCCAGCTCACCACGCCCTGGAGCGGGAGGAGAGACCCAGTACTTC,CASSPRPGAGGETQYF
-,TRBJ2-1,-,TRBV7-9,TGTGCCAGCAGCTTAGCTGACAGCAATGAGCAGTTCTTC,CASSLADSNEQFF
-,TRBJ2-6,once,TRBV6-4,TGTGCCAGCAGCGGGGGAGCTGGGGCCAACGTCCTGACTTTC,CASSGGAGANVLTF
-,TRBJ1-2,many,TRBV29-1,TGCAGCGTTGAATCCACAGGTGGTGGCTACACCTTC,CSVESTGGGYTF
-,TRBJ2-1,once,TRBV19,TGTGCCAGTAGTAAGGGGGGACAGATCTACAATGAGCAGTTCTTC,CASSKGGQIYNEQFF
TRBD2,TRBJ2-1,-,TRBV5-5,TGTGCCAGCAGCCCCTGGGAGGGGAGGAATGAGCAGTTCTTC,CASSPWEGRNEQFF
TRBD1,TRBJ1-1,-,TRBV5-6,TGTGCCAGCAGTCCCGGGACAGGGTTCTCTGAAGCTTTCTTT,CASSPGTGFSEAFF
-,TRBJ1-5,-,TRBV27,TGTGCCAGCAGTTCTTTGTCCGGACAGTCGAATCAGCCCCAGCATTTT,CASSSLSGQSNQPQHF
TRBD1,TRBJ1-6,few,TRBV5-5,TGTGCCAGCACCCGGACAGGGGGGTCCTATAATTCACCCCTCCACTTT,CASTRTGGSYNSPLHF
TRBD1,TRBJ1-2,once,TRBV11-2,TGTGCCAGCAGATACGGGACAGGGTCCCATGGCTACACCTTC,CASRYGTGSHGYTF
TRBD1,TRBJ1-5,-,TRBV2,TGTGCCAGCAGGGCAAACAGGGGTGGCAATCAGCCCCAGCATTTT,CASRANRGGNQPQHF
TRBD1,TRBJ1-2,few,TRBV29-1,TGCAGCGCCAAGACAGGGAGCGATGGCTACACCTTC,CSAKTGSDGYTF
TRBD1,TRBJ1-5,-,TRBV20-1,TGCAGTGCTAGTCCAGGGGGAGGTCAGCCCCAGCATTTT,CSASPGGGQPQHF
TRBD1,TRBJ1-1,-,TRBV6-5,TGTGCCAGCAACAGGGGACAGGCGTCGAACACTGAAGCTTTCTTT,CASNRGQASNTEAFF
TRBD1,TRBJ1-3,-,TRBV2,TGTGCCAGCAGTACCAGGACAGGGACTGGAAACACCATATATTTT,CASSTRTGTGNTIYF
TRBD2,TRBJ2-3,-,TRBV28,TGTGCCAGCAGTTTGCAACTAGCGGGTGCTACAGATACGCAGTATTTT,CASSLQLAGATDTQYF
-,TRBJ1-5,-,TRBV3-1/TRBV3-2,TGTGCCAGCAGCCAGGTCCCACGGCAGCCCCAGCATTTT,CASSQVPRQPQHF
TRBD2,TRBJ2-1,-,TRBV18,TGTGCCAGCTCACCACCCCCTAGCGGCAATGAGCAGTTCTTC,CASSPPPSGNEQFF
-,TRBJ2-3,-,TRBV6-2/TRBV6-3,TGTGCCAGCAGTTACTCGTCAGGGTGGGATACGCAGTATTTT,CASSYSSGWDTQYF
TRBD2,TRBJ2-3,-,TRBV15,TGTGCCACCAGCAGGGGGACTAGCGGAGGCACAGATACGCAGTATTTT,CATSRGTSGGTDTQYF
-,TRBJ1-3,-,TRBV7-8,TGTGCCAGCAGCTTTACGGGGGGAAACACCATATATTTT,CASSFTGGNTIYF
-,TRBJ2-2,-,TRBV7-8,TGTGCCAGCAGCCGAGGGGCCCAGCACCCAGGCGGGGAGCTGTTTTTT,CASSRGAQHPGGELFF
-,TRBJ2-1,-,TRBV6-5,TGTGCCAGCAGTTACGCAGAGACTTTTAGTAATGAGCAGTTCTTC,CASSYAETFSNEQFF
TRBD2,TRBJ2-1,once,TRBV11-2,TGTGCCAGCAGCCCCTCCGGCGTAGCGGGAGATCGTGAGCAGTTCTTC,CASSPSGVAGDREQFF
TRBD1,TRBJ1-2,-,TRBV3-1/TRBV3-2,TGTGCCAGCAGCCAACAAACTGGACAGGGGAGCTACACCTTC,CASSQQTGQGSYTF